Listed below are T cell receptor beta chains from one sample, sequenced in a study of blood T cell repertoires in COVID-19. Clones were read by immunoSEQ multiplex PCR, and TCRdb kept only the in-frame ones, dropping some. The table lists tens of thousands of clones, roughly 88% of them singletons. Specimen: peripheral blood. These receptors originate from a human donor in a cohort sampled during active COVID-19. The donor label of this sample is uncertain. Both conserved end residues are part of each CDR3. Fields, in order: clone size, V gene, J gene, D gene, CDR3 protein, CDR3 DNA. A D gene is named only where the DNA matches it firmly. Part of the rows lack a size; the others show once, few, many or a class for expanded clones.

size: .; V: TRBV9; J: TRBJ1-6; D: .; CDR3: CASSSGQVPSSPLHF; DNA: TGTGCCAGCAGCTCGGGACAAGTCCCCTCTTCACCCCTCCACTTT
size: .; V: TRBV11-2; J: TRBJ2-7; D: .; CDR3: CASSPGWGRSYEQYF; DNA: TGTGCCAGCAGCCCCGGGTGGGGCCGCTCCTACGAGCAGTACTTC
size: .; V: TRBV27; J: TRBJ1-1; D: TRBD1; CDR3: CASSLRPRGDTEAFF; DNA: TGTGCCAGCAGTTTAAGGCCCAGGGGGGACACTGAAGCTTTCTTT
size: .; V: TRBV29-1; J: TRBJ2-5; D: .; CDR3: CSVRRGSQETQYF; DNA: TGCAGCGTCCGAAGGGGTAGCCAAGAGACCCAGTACTTC
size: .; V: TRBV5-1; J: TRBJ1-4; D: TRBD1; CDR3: CASSSGQINEKLFF; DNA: TGCGCCAGCAGCTCGGGACAGATTAATGAAAAACTGTTTTTT
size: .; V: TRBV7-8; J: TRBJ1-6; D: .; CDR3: CASSLQGLGSPLHF; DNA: TGTGCCAGCAGCTTACAGGGATTAGGATCACCCCTCCACTTT
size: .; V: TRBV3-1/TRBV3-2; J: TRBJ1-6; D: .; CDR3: CASSQRLGDLSSPLHF; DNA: TGTGCCAGCAGCCAAAGACTCGGGGATTTAAGTTCACCCCTCCACTTT
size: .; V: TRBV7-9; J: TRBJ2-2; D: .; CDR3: CASSLGQNTGELFF; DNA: TGTGCCAGCAGCTTAGGACAGAACACCGGGGAGCTGTTTTTT
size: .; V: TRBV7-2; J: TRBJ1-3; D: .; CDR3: CASSLRAGGDTIYF; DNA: TGTGCCAGCAGCCTCCGGGCCGGGGGGGACACCATATATTTT
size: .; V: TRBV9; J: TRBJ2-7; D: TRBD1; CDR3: CASSAGTGTGGGGQYF; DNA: TGTGCCAGCAGCGCAGGCACCGGGACAGGGGGCGGTGGGCAGTACTTC
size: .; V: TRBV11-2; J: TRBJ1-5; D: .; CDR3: CASSLDVRQPQHF; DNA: TGTGCCAGCAGCTTAGATGTGCGGCAGCCCCAGCATTTT
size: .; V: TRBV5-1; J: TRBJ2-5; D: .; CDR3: CASKRGEEETQYF; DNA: TGCGCCAGCAAACGAGGAGAGGAAGAGACCCAGTACTTC
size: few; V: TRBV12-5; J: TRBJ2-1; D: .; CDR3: CASGVARVYNEQFF; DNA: TGTGCTAGTGGTGTAGCTCGGGTGTACAATGAGCAGTTCTTC
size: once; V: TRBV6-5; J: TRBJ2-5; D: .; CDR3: CASSYSSLGGQETQYF; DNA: TGTGCCAGCAGTTACTCTAGTCTGGGGGGCCAAGAGACCCAGTACTTC
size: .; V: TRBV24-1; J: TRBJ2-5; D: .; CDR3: CATGQGPSGQETQYF; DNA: TGTGCCACCGGTCAGGGGCCTAGCGGTCAAGAGACCCAGTACTTC
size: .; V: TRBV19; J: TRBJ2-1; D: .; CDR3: CATSWGGLGRRDNEQFF; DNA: TGTGCCACCTCCTGGGGGGGCCTGGGACGAAGAGACAATGAGCAGTTCTTC
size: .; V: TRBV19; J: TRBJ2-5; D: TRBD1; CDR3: CASSIEGQGAQVTQYF; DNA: TGTGCCAGTAGTATAGAGGGACAGGGGGCTCAGGTCACCCAGTACTTC
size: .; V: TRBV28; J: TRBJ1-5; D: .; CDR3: CASSFRGGQPQHF; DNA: TGTGCCAGCAGTTTTCGGGGGGGCCAGCCCCAGCATTTT
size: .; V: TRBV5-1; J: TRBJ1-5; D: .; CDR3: CASSPLAAPFESNQPQHF; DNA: TGCGCCAGCAGCCCCCTGGCGGCACCCTTTGAGAGCAATCAGCCCCAGCATTTT
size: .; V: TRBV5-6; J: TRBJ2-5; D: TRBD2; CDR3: CASSLFYGGGNQETQYF; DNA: TGTGCCAGCAGCTTGTTCTACGGCGGGGGGAACCAAGAGACCCAGTACTTC
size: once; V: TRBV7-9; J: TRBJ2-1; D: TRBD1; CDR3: CASSFGGGQGATGEQFF; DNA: TGTGCCAGCAGCTTTGGAGGAGGACAGGGGGCTACAGGTGAGCAGTTCTTC
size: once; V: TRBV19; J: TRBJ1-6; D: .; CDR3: CASSIQGGHNSPLHF; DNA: TGTGCCAGTAGTATCCAGGGCGGCCATAATTCACCCCTCCACTTT
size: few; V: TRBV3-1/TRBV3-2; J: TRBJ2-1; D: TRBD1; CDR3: CASSQGQDDYNEQFF; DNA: TGTGCCAGCAGCCAGGGACAGGACGACTACAATGAGCAGTTCTTC
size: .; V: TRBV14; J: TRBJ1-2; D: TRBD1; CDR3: CASSQGGGQGAYGYTF; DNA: TGTGCCAGCAGCCAAGGAGGGGGACAGGGGGCCTATGGCTACACCTTC
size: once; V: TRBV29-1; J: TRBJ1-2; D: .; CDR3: CSVGKTVNYGYTF; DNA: TGCAGCGTCGGGAAAACAGTGAACTATGGCTACACCTTC
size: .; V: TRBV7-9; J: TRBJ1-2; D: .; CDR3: CASSPISDSYGYTF; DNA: TGTGCCAGCAGCCCCATCTCGGACAGCTATGGCTACACCTTC
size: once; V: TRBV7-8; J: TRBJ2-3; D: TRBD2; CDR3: CASSLVGGGADTQYF; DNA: TGTGCCAGCAGCTTAGTTGGCGGGGGGGCAGATACGCAGTATTTT
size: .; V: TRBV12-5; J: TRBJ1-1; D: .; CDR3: CATRGDLMNTEAFF; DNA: TGTGCCACACGAGGGGACTTGATGAACACTGAAGCTTTCTTT
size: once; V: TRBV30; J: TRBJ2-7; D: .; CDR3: CAWSVLKGREQYF; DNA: TGTGCCTGGAGTGTACTTAAGGGGCGGGAGCAGTACTTC
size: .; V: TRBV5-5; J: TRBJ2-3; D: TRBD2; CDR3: CASSSGTSGGESSTDTQYF; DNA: TGTGCCAGCAGCTCCGGGACTAGCGGGGGGGAATCTAGCACAGATACGCAGTATTTT
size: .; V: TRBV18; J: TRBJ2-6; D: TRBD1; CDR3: CASSRQGRGANVLTF; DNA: TGTGCCAGCTCTCGACAGGGGCGGGGGGCCAACGTCCTGACTTTC
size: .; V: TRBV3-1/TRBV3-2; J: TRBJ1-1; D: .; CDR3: CASSPDRSNTEAFF; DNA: TGTGCCAGCAGCCCGGACAGATCGAACACTGAAGCTTTCTTT
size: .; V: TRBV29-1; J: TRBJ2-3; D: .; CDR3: CSVVLSTDTQYF; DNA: TGCAGCGTTGTCCTAAGCACAGATACGCAGTATTTT
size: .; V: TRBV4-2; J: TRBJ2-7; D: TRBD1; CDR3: CASSPGGTGSSYEQYF; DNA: TGTGCCAGCAGCCCGGGCGGGACAGGGAGCTCCTACGAGCAGTACTTC
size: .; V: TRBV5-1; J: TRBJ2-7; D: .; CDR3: CASSLGGGTYEQYF; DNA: TGCGCCAGCAGCTTGGGAGGGGGAACCTACGAGCAGTACTTC
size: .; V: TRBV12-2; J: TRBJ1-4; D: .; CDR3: CASRLGTVMVEPGEKLFF; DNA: TGTGCAAGTCGTCTAGGAACGGTCATGGTTGAGCCGGGAGAAAAACTGTTTTTT
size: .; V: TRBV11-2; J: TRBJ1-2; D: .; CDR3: CASSLGGRVYGYTF; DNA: TGTGCCAGCAGCTTAGGTGGCAGGGTCTATGGCTACACCTTC
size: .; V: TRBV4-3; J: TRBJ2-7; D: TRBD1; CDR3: CASSQEGQGGQQYF; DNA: TGCGCCAGCAGCCAAGAGGGACAGGGGGGCCAGCAGTACTTC
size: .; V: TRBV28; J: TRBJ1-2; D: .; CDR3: CASTFWAGKNGYTF; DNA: TGTGCCAGCACTTTTTGGGCAGGGAAGAATGGCTACACCTTC
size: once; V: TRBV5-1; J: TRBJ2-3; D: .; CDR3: CASSLDTSTDTQYF; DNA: TGCGCCAGCAGCTTGGATACTAGCACAGATACGCAGTATTTT
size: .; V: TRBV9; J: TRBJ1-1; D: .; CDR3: CASSVGGDTEAFF; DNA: TGTGCCAGCAGCGTAGGGGGGGACACTGAAGCTTTCTTT
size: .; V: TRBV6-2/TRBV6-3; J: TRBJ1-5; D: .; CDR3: CASSYDSLNQPQHF; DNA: TGTGCCAGCAGTTACGATTCGCTAAATCAGCCCCAGCATTTT
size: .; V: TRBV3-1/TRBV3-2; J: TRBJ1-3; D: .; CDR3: CASSQERNTIYF; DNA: TGTGCCAGCAGCCAGGAGCGGAACACCATATATTTT
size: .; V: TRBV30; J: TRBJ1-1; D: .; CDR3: CAWGHYNTEAFF; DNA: TGTGCCTGGGGACACTACAACACTGAAGCTTTCTTT
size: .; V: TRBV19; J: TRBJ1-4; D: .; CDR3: CASSKGTDFKLFF; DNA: TGTGCCAGTAGTAAGGGGACTGACTTCAAACTGTTTTTT
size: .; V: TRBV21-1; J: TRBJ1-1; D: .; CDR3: CASNSNDDTTNTEAFF; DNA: TGTGCCAGCAATTCAAACGATGACACGACGAACACTGAAGCTTTCTTT
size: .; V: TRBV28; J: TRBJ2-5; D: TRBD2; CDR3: CASSFPGGSGTQYF; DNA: TGTGCCAGCAGTTTCCCGGGGGGTTCGGGGACCCAGTACTTC
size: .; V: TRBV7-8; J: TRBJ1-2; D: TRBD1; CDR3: CASSPGQGVGGYTF; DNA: TGTGCCAGCAGCCCGGGACAGGGGGTCGGCGGCTACACCTTC
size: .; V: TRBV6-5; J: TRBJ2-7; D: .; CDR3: CASSLGRIYEQYF; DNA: TGTGCCAGCAGTTTGGGCAGAATCTACGAGCAGTACTTC